The 15 T cell receptor beta chains below come from one sample, sequenced in a study of beta chain features in type 1 diabetes. As every portion of the isolated RNA was reverse transcribed, the sequencing read expressed TCRB transcripts. TCRdb keeps only in-frame clones here, not all; method: immunoSEQ multiplex PCR. This table holds some 270,000 clones, roughly 15% found once. Sequenced: naive CD4+ T cells from blood. Receptor source: a woman between 40 and 50 years old in good health.

A few counts support this clone. The chain is built from TRBV11-2 and TRBJ2-3; 7 bases are shared with TRBD1. The CDR3 has 15 amino acids. Germline-derived CDR1 and CDR2 are SGHAT and FQNNGV. The J segment lost 3 bases and the V segment lost 5 bases, leaving 8 bases of the junction unmatched. The CDR3: CASSPRQGPTDTQYF. The CDR3 coding sequence is TGTGCCAGCAGCCCCAGACAGGGCCCTACAGATACGCAGTATTTT.

This clone was counted a few times. V and J are TRBV5-1 and TRBJ2-3, with 7 bases that match TRBD2. V lost 2 bases to trimming and J lost 0 bases; unmatched junction nucleotides: 9. Germline CDR1 reads SGHRS; CDR2 reads YFSETQ. This CDR3 region has 17 residues. CDR3 in amino acids: CASSLRTRRGSTDTQYF. CDR3 nucleotides: TGCGCCAGCAGCTTAAGGACTAGGAGGGGAAGCACAGATACGCAGTATTTT.

CDR3: CASSQDPSTVIQYF. The CDR3 bases are TGCGCCAGCAGCCAAGACCCTAGCACCGTCATTCAGTACTTC. The chain employs TRBV4-3 and TRBJ2-4, with D perhaps TRBD2 (5 bases). This CDR3 contains 14 residues. Germline V gene data show CDR1 as LGHNA and CDR2 as YSLEER. Trimming left V 0 bases short and J 9 bases short, with 12 bases between.

The J gene is TRBJ2-7, the V gene TRBV6-6, with 7 bases aligning to TRBD1. CDR3 length: 16 residues. V lost 6 bases and J lost 5; bases outside the gene matches: 16. CDR1 and CDR2 (germline): MNHNY, SVGAGI (reference sequence). CDR3 loop: CASSLVRQGSPNEQYF. The DNA of the CDR3 is TGTGCCAGCAGCTTAGTACGACAGGGATCCCCTAACGAGCAGTACTTC.

V is TRBV9 and J is TRBJ2-1; 7 bases agree with TRBD1. Germline V gene sequence: CDR1 SGDLS, CDR2 YYNGEE. V lost 3 bases, J lost 0 bases, and 6 bases stayed unmatched. The CDR3 totals 16 residues. The CDR3 DNA follows: TGTGCCAGCAGCGGACCGGGACAGAGCTCCTACAATGAGCAGTTCTTC. Translating it yields CASSGPGQSSYNEQFF. The whole variable domain, filled in from reference TRBV9 and TRBJ2-1, reads DSGVTQTPKHLITATGQRVTLRCSPRSGDLSVYWYQQSLDQGLQFLIQYYNGEERAKGNILERFSAQQFPDLHSELNLSSLELGDSALYFCASSGPGQSSYNEQFFGPGTRLTVL.

The V call is TRBV11-2, the J call TRBJ2-3; D might be TRBD1 (5 bases). V lost 6 bases, J lost 2 bases, and 18 bases lay in between. The germline V gene has CDR1 SGHAT and CDR2 FQNNGV. CDR3 length equals 16 residues. DNA of the CDR3: TGTGCCAGCAGTAACAGGTTGTCTAGTAACACAGATACGCAGTATTTT. This codes for CASSNRLSSNTDTQYF.

This clone was counted a few times. V gene TRBV2 combines with J gene TRBJ2-3; 16 bases agree with TRBD2. This CDR3 is built from 18 residues. CDR1 is SNHLY, CDR2 FYNNEI, per germline. Trimming cost V 6 bases and J 3 bases; bases outside gene matches: 9. In DNA form, the CDR3 reads TGTGCCAGCAGAGGGGGACTAGCGGGGGGGTCGTGGACAGATACGCAGTATTTT. This sequence encodes CASRGGLAGGSWTDTQYF.

There are a few counts of this clone. This chain connects TRBV19 to TRBJ1-5, with TRBD1 identical over 7 bases. V lost 7 bases, J lost 3 bases, and 6 bases stayed unmatched. The CDR3 has 14 amino acids. Germline CDR1 LNHDA, CDR2 SQIVND (reference sequence). The CDR3 protein is CASTGGTVNQPQHF. The CDR3 DNA reads TGTGCCAGTACAGGGGGGACAGTCAATCAGCCCCAGCATTTT.

V is TRBV29-1 and J is TRBJ1-1; 8 positions agree with TRBD1. The CDR3 is 14 amino acids. The J segment lost 0 bases and the V segment lost 6 bases, leaving 6 bases of the junction unmatched. CDR1 and CDR2 from the germline V gene are SQVTM and ANQGSEA. The CDR3: CSVNRGGVNTEAFF. As DNA, the CDR3 is TGCAGCGTGAACAGGGGGGGTGTGAACACTGAAGCTTTCTTT.

This clone was counted a few times. The genes are TRBV7-2 and TRBJ2-7; 7 bases are a match to TRBD1. Trimming cost V 5 bases and J 0 bases; bases outside gene matches: 7. Germline values: CDR1 SGHTA, CDR2 FQGNSA. This CDR3 comprises 15 residues. This CDR3 reads CASSRTDRDSYEQYF. The CDR3, as DNA: TGTGCCAGCAGCCGAACAGACAGGGACTCCTACGAGCAGTACTTC.

This clone was counted only a few times. The V call is TRBV6-6, the J call TRBJ1-1, with TRBD1 matching 9 bases. Germline loops: CDR1 MNHNY, CDR2 SVGAGI (reference sequence). This CDR3 contains 15 residues. Trimming removed 5 bases from V and 3 bases from J; junction bases left unmatched: 7. The CDR3 DNA sequence: TGTGCCAGCAGTAGCGCGGACAGGGGTTACACTGAAGCTTTCTTT. Translating gives CASSSADRGYTEAFF.

This clone appeared a few times. The rearrangement uses TRBV6-4 and TRBJ1-2; tentatively, D is TRBD1 (6 bases). Trimming cost V 0 bases and J 7 bases, with 12 bases left between them. The CDR3 spans 14 residues. The V gene's germline CDR1 is MRHNA and CDR2 SNTAGT. The CDR3 DNA sequence: TGTGCCAGCAGTGACTCACAGGGACGTGGTGGCTACACCTTC. Translation: CASSDSQGRGGYTF.

The chain carries TRBV5-4 and TRBJ1-6; D remains unclear. This CDR3 comprises 15 residues. Germline V gene data show CDR1 as SGHNT and CDR2 as YYREEE (reference sequence). V dropped 4 bases and J dropped 4 bases, with 12 bases sitting between them. The CDR3 sequence: CASSPQIDYNSPLHF. The CDR3 bases are TGTGCCAGCAGCCCACAGATTGATTATAATTCACCCCTCCACTTT.

This chain links TRBV19 with TRBJ1-6; D is perhaps TRBD1 (6 bases). The CDR3 has 15 residues. Germline CDR1 is LNHDA and CDR2 is SQIVND (reference sequence). Trimming cost V 4 bases and J 8 bases, with 15 bases left between them. The CDR3 region is CASSNIQGFDSPLHF. As DNA, the CDR3 is TGTGCCAGTAGTAACATACAGGGTTTCGATTCACCCCTCCACTTT.

This clone was counted only a few times. The V and J genes are TRBV5-6 and TRBJ1-1; 9 bases map to TRBD1. V lost 5 bases and J lost 6; bases outside the gene matches: 8. The CDR3 covers 14 residues. Germline CDR1 is SGHDT and CDR2 is YYEEEE. CDR3 sequence: CASSLGQGSAEAFF. CDR3 DNA sequence: TGTGCCAGCAGTCTGGGACAGGGATCAGCTGAAGCTTTCTTT.